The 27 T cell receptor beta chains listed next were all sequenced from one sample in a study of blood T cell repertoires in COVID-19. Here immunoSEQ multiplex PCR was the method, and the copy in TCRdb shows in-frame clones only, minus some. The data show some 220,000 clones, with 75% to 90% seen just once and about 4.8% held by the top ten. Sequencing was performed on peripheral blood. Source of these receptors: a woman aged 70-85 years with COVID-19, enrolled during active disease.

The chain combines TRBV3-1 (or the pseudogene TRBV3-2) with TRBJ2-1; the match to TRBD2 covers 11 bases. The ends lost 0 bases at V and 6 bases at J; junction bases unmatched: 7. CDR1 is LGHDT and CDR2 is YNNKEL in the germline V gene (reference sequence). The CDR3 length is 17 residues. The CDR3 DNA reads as TGTGCCAGCAGCCAAGAAGCTACTAGCGGGAGTAGCAATGAGCAGTTCTTC. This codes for CASSQEATSGSSNEQFF.

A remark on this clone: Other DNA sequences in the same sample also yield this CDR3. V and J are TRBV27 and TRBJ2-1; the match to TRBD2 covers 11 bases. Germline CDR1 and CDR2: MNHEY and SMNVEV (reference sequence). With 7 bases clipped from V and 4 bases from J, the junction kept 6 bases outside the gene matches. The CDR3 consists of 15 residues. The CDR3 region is CASTPGTSGYNEQFF. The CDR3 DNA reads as TGTGCCAGCACCCCAGGGACTAGCGGATACAATGAGCAGTTCTTC.

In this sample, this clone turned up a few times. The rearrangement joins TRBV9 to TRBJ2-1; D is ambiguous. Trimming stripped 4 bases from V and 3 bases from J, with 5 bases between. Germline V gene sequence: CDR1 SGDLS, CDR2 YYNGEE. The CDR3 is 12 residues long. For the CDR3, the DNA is TGTGCCAGCAGCAACTACTACAATGAGCAGTTCTTC. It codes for CASSNYYNEQFF.

Here the CDR3 reads CASSGRGNTGELFF. The CDR3 DNA reads TGTGCCAGCAGTGGTCGGGGGAACACCGGGGAGCTGTTTTTT. This chain links TRBV28 with TRBJ2-2, with D perhaps TRBD2 (5 bases). The CDR3 is 14 amino acids. The V gene's germline CDR1 is MDHEN and CDR2 SYDVKM. The V end was cut by 5 bases, the J end by 1 base, with 8 bases between. The whole variable domain, remainder taken from reference TRBV28 and TRBJ2-2, is DVKVTQSSRYLVKRTGEKVFLECVQDMDHENMFWYRQDPGLGLRLIYFSYDVKMKEKGDIPEGYSVSREKKERFSLILESASTNQTSMYLCASSGRGNTGELFFGEGSRLTVL.

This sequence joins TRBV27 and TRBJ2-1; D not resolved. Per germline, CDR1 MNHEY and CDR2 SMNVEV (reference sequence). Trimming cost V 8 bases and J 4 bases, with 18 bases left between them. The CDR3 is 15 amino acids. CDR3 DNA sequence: TGTGCCAGCGGGTCAGACCAGGCGCGTTACAATGAGCAGTTCTTC. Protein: CASGSDQARYNEQFF.

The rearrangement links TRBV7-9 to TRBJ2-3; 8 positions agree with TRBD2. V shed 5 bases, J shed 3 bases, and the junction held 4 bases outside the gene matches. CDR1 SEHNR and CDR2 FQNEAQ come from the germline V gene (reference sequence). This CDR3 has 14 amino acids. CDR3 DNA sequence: TGTGCCAGCAGCCCAGCGGGAGTAACAGATACGCAGTATTTT. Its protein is CASSPAGVTDTQYF. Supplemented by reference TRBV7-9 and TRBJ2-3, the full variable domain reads DTGVSQNPRHKITKRGQNVTFRCDPISEHNRLYWYRQTLGQGPEFLTYFQNEAQLEKSRLLSDRFSAERPKGSFSTLEIQRTEQGDSAMYLCASSPAGVTDTQYFGPGTRLTVL.

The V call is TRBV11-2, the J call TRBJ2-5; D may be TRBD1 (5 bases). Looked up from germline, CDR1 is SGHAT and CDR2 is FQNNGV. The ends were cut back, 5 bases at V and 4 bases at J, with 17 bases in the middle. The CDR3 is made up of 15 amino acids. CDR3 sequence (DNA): TGTGCCAGCAGCCCCCGTAGGGGCCCGGGAGAGACCCAGTACTTC. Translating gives CASSPRRGPGETQYF.

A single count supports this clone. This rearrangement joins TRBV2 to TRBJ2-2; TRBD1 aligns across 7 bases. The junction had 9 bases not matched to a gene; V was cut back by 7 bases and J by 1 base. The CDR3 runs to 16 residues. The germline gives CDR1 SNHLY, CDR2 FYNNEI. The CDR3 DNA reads TGTGCCAGCATGATCACAGGGGCGGTGAACACCGGGGAGCTGTTTTTT. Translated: CASMITGAVNTGELFF. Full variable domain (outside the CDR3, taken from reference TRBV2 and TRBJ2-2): EPEVTQTPSHQVTQMGQEVILRCVPISNHLYFYWYRQILGQKVEFLVSFYNNEISEKSEIFDDQFSVERPDGSNFTLKIRSTKLEDSAMYFCASMITGAVNTGELFFGEGSRLTVL.

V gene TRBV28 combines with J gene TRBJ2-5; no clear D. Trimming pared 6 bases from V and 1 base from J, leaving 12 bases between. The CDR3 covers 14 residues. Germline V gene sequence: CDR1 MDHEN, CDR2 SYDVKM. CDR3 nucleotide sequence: TGTGCCAGCAGGCTCCCTCAGGCCCAAGAGACCCAGTACTTC. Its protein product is CASRLPQAQETQYF.

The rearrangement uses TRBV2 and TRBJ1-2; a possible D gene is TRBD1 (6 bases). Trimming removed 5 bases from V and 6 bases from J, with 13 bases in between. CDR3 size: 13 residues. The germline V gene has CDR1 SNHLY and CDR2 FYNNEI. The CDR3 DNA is TGTGCCAGCAGTAACGATAACAGGGATGGCTACACCTTC. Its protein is CASSNDNRDGYTF.

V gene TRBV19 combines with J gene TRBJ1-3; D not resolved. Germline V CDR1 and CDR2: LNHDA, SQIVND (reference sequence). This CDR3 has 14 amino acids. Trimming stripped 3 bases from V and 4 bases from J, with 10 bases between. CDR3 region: CASSIGGGGNTIYF. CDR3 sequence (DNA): TGTGCCAGTAGTATCGGCGGAGGGGGAAACACCATATATTTT.

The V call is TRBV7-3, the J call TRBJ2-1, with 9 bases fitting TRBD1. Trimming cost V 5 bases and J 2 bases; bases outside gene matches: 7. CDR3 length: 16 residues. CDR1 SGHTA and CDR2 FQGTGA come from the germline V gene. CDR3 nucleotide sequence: TGTGCCAGCAGCACCGCGGGGACAGGGACCTACAATGAGCAGTTCTTC. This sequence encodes CASSTAGTGTYNEQFF. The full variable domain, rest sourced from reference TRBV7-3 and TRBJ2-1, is GAGVSQTPSNKVTEKGKYVELRCDPISGHTALYWYRQSLGQGPEFLIYFQGTGAADDSGLPNDRFFAVRPEGSVSTLKIQRTERGDSAVYLCASSTAGTGTYNEQFFGPGTRLTVL.

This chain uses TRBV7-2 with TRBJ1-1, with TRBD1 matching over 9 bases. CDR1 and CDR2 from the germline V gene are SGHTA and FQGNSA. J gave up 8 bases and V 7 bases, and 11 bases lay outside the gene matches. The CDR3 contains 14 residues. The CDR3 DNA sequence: TGTGCCAGCACCCGGGAAGGGACAGGGCCAGAAGCTTTCTTT. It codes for CASTREGTGPEAFF.

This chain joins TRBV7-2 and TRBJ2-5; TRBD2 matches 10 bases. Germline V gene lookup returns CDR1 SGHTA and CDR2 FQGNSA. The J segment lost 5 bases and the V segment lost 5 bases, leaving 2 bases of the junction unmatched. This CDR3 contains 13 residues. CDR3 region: CASSVSGRETQYF. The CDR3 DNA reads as TGTGCCAGCAGCGTTAGCGGGAGGGAGACCCAGTACTTC.

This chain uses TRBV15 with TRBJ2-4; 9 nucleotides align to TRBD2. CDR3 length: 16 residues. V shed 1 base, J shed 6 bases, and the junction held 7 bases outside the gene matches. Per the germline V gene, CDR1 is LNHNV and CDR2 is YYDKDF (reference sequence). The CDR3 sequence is CATSRGAGGPGNIQYF. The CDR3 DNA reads TGTGCCACCAGCAGAGGGGCGGGAGGGCCAGGAAACATTCAGTACTTC.

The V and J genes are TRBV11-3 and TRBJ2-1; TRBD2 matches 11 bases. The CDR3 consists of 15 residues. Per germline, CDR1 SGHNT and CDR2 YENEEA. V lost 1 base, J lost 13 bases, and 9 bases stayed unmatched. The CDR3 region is CASSLAPTSGSTQFF. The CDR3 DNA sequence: TGTGCCAGCAGCTTAGCCCCTACTAGCGGGAGTACTCAGTTCTTC.

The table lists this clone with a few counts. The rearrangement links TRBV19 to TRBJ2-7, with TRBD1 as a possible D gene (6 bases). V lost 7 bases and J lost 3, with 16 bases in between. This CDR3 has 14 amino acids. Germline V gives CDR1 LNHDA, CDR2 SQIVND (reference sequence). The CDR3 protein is CASNEGQHNYEQYF. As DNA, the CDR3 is TGTGCCAGTAATGAAGGACAGCACAACTACGAGCAGTACTTC.

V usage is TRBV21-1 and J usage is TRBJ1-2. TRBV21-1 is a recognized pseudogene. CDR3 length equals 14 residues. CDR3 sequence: CASSSSGPNYGYTF. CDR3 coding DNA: TGTGCCAGCAGCTCTTCGGGTCCTAACTATGGCTACACCTTC.

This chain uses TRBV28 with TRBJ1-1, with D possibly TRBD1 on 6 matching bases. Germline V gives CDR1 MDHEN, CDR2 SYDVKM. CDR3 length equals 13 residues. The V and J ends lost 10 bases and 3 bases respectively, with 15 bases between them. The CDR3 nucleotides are TGTGCCACCTTCACCAGGGGAGACACTGAAGCTTTCTTT. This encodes CATFTRGDTEAFF.

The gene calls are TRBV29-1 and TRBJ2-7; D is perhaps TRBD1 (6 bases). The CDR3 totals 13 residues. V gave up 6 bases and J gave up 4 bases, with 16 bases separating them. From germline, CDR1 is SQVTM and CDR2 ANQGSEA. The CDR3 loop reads CSVLGQPTYEQYF. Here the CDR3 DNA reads TGCAGCGTCCTCGGACAGCCAACTTACGAGCAGTACTTC.

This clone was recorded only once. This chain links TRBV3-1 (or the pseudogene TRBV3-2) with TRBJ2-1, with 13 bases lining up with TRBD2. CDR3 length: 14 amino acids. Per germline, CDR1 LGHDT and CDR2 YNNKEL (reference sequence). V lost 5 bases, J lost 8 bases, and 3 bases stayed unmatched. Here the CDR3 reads CASSGTSGAHEQFF. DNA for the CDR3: TGTGCCAGCAGCGGGACTAGCGGGGCCCATGAGCAGTTCTTC.

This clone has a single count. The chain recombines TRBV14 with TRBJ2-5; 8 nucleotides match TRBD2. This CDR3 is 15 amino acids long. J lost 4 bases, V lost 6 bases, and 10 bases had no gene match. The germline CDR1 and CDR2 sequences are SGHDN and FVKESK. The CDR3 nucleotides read TGTGCCAGCAGGCCGGGCAGCGGGAGAGGAGAGACCCAGTACTTC. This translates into CASRPGSGRGETQYF.

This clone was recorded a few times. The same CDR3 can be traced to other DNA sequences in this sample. The CDR3 protein is CASSIGRGYNEQFF. The CDR3, as DNA: TGTGCCAGTAGTATAGGGAGGGGATACAATGAGCAGTTCTTC. The gene calls are TRBV19 and TRBJ2-1, with D maybe TRBD2 (6 bases). The CDR3 is 14 amino acids. V dropped 1 base and J dropped 4 bases, with 8 bases sitting between them. From germline, CDR1 is LNHDA and CDR2 SQIVND (reference sequence).

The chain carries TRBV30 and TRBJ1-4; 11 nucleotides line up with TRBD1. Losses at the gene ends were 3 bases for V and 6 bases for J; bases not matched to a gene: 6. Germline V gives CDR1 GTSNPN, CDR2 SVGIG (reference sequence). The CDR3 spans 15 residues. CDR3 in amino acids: CAWRGGTGGHEKLFF. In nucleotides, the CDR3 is TGTGCCTGGAGGGGAGGGACAGGGGGTCATGAAAAACTGTTTTTT.

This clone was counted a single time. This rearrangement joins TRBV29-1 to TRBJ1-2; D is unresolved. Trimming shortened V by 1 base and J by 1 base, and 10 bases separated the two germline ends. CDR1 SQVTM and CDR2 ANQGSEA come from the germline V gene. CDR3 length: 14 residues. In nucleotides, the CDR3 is TGCAGCGTTGAAGTGGCCGGGGTTAACTATGGCTACACCTTC. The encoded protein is CSVEVAGVNYGYTF.

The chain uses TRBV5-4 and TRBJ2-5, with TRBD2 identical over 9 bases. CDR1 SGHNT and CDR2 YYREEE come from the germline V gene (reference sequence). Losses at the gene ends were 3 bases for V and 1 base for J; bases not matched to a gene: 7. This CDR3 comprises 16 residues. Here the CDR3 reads CASSSRASGTQETQYF. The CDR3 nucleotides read TGTGCCAGCAGCTCACGAGCTAGCGGGACCCAAGAGACCCAGTACTTC.

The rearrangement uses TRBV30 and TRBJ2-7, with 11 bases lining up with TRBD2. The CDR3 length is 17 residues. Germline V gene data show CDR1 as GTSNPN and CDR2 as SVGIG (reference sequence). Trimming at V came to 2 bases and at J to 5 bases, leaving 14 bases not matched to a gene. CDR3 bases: TGTGCCTGGAGTCCACGCCCAGGACTAGCGGGCCGGAACGAGCAGTACTTC. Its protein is CAWSPRPGLAGRNEQYF.